This T cell receptor beta chain emerged from a study of T cells in Graves' hyperthyroidism and ophthalmopathy. The length of the CDR3 is 15 residues. Trimming removed 4 bases from V and 8 bases from J, with 18 bases in between. Germline V gives CDR1 SGHDT, CDR2 YYEEEE. It was RNA transcripts that yielded the amplified TCR beta CDR3 regions. HTBI primers were the set used in a first-round RT-PCR of the TCR CDR3. A single record per CDR3 protein comes from TCRdb applying MiXCR to the multiplex PCR reads. The sample includes hundreds of thousands of distinct CDR3 sequences, over 35% of them seen just once. Fresh 10 ml peripheral blood yielded PBMCs.

The specimen was blood. The clonotype was recovered from a man younger than 35 with Graves' hyperthyroidism. The chain recombines TRBV5-6 with TRBJ1-4; D is undetermined. Here the CDR3 reads CASSVAGLNGEKLFF. In DNA, the CDR3 is TGTGCCAGCAGCGTCGCAGGTTTAAATGGGGAAAAACTGTTTTTT.